This TCR beta chain was sequenced for a study of blood T cells in healthy people across ages. Germline values: CDR1 SQVTM, CDR2 ANQGSEA. The CDR3 has 15 amino acids. Trimming removed 7 bases at V and 0 bases at J, with 19 bases between. Alongside a J-beta primer mix, a sample-barcoded 5' primer served in a second PCR lasting about 7 to 11 cycles. Any given sample supplied a minimum of 2.5 million CDR3-containing paired-end reads. Each CDR3 protein is one row after TCRdb ran MiXCR on the 5' RACE reads. The table includes roughly 1,500,000 distinct CDR3 sequences, roughly 45% detected once. The clonotype comes from a woman younger than 30 in good health. The sample was blood. The rearrangement links TRBV29-1 to TRBJ2-7; no clear D. CDR3 in amino acids: CSAKVGQMGSYEQYF. CDR3 DNA sequence: TGCAGCGCAAAGGTTGGGCAGATGGGCTCCTACGAGCAGTACTTC.